The sequence of this T cell receptor beta chain was determined in a study of spatial heterogeneity in lung cancer. This CDR3 has 11 residues. With 2 bases removed from V and 4 bases from J, the gap between germline ends came to 0 bases. The germline CDR1 and CDR2 sequences are SNHLY and FYNNEI. Sample time point: sample taken at primary tumor resection. The input material, whole RNA from tumor, nontumor lung or frozen PBMC, was sequenced unsorted. TCRdb re-called the 5' RACE reads with MiXCR, one entry per CDR3 protein. The table has about 85,000 distinct CDR3 sequences, approximately 20% seen once. The gene calls are TRBV2 and TRBJ2-1; D gene uncertain. The receptor comes from a male donor with early-stage non-small cell lung cancer. The sequencing used PBMCs, collected at surgery. Here the CDR3 reads CASSEYNEQFF. CDR3 sequence (DNA): TGTGCCAGCAGTGAATACAATGAGCAGTTCTTC.